A selection of T cell receptor beta chains follows, all from one sample in a study of PD-L1 blockade in urothelial cancer. Using immunoSEQ multiplex PCR, the repertoire was profiled, and TCRdb retains in-frame clones only, with some absent. The sample includes 95,000 to 100,000 clones, about nine tenths of them seen just once. This specimen consisted of PBMCs, obtained around atezolizumab (anti-PD-L1) treatment. The receptor source for this set is a man in his fifties or sixties with urothelial cancer. The CDR3 runs from the conserved cysteine through the conserved F or W. A D gene is named only where the DNA matches it firmly. Where a row states a size, it is once, few, many or the class of an expanded clone; other rows omit it.

>TRBJ1-2|-|TRBV5-1|-
CASRAERDGYTF
TGCGCCAGCAGGGCCGAGCGGGATGGCTACACCTTC
>TRBJ2-7|-|TRBV5-8|-
CASSPSGATYEQYF
TGTGCCAGCAGCCCGAGCGGAGCAACCTACGAGCAGTACTTC
>TRBJ1-5|-|TRBV19|-
CASSMAGANQPQHF
TGTGCCAGTAGTATGGCGGGGGCGAATCAGCCCCAGCATTTT
>TRBJ1-4|-|TRBV30|-
CAWSTGMKTNEKLFF
TGTGCCTGGAGTACAGGAATGAAGACTAATGAAAAACTGTTTTTT
>TRBJ1-1|-|TRBV6-6|-
CASSSKGLAEAFF
TGTGCCAGCAGTTCCAAGGGGTTGGCTGAAGCTTTCTTT
>TRBJ2-5|-|TRBV5-4|TRBD1
CASSWDSPETQYF
TGTGCCAGCAGCTGGGACAGCCCAGAGACCCAGTACTTC
>TRBJ1-1|-|TRBV18|TRBD1
CASSTGGTEAFF
TGTGCCAGCTCGACAGGGGGTACTGAAGCTTTCTTT
>TRBJ1-2|-|TRBV5-6|-
CASSWSVGGYTF
TGTGCCAGCAGCTGGTCTGTGGGCGGCTACACCTTC
>TRBJ1-2|-|TRBV7-9|TRBD1
CASSLGDRPGVYGYTF
TGTGCCAGCAGCTTAGGGGACAGGCCGGGGGTTTACGGCTACACCTTC
>TRBJ1-3|-|TRBV6-5|-
CASSYFAGVAGNTIYF
TGTGCCAGCAGTTACTTCGCGGGAGTAGCTGGAAACACCATATATTTT
>TRBJ1-1|-|TRBV28|-
CASSLLRTEAFF
TGTGCCAGCAGTTTACTGAGGACTGAAGCTTTCTTT
>TRBJ2-7|-|TRBV2|TRBD2
CASSSGLAGTYEQYF
TGTGCCAGCAGTTCGGGACTAGCGGGAACCTACGAGCAGTACTTC
>TRBJ2-7|-|TRBV7-2|TRBD1
CASSYGTGGVEQYF
TGTGCCAGCAGCTACGGGACAGGGGGCGTCGAGCAGTACTTC
>TRBJ2-7|-|TRBV28|-
CASSLPPGEERDF
TGTGCCAGCAGTCTTCCCCCCGGGGAGGAGAGAGACTTC
>TRBJ2-7|-|TRBV9|-
CASSVEEGATYEQYF
TGTGCCAGCAGCGTAGAGGAGGGGGCTACCTACGAGCAGTACTTC
>TRBJ1-4|-|TRBV5-1|TRBD1
CASSLARGQGASEKLFF
TGCGCCAGCAGCTTGGCCCGGGGACAGGGGGCGAGTGAAAAACTGTTTTTT
>TRBJ2-1|-|TRBV7-3|-
CASSRGTDYNEQFF
TGTGCCAGCAGCCGCGGGACAGACTACAATGAGCAGTTCTTC
>TRBJ2-1|-|TRBV5-1|-
CASSLDRNNEQFF
TGCGCCAGCAGCTTGGACAGGAACAATGAGCAGTTCTTC
>TRBJ1-1|-|TRBV19|-
CASSKPTTNTEAFF
TGTGCCAGTAGTAAGCCGACAACAAACACTGAAGCTTTCTTT
>TRBJ2-7|-|TRBV29-1|TRBD1
CSVDDRGGDEQYF
TGCAGCGTTGACGACAGGGGTGGTGACGAGCAGTACTTC
>TRBJ2-3|-|TRBV6-5|TRBD2
CASSYLTSGTTDTQYF
TGTGCCAGCAGTTACCTTACTAGCGGGACCACAGATACGCAGTATTTT
>TRBJ2-4|-|TRBV5-1|-
CASSLAPKLAKNIQYF
TGCGCCAGCAGCTTGGCGCCAAAGCTAGCCAAAAACATTCAGTACTTC
>TRBJ1-1|-|TRBV5-1|TRBD1
CASSFDRGGVEAFF
TGCGCCAGCAGCTTCGACAGGGGTGGTGTTGAAGCTTTCTTT
>TRBJ1-1|-|TRBV6-1|-
CASSAPRGKVTPEAFF
TGTGCCAGCAGTGCCCCGCGGGGTAAGGTTACACCTGAAGCTTTCTTT
>TRBJ2-1|-|TRBV7-3|-
CASSQGGVDEQFF
TGTGCCAGCAGCCAAGGAGGGGTTGATGAGCAGTTCTTC
>TRBJ1-4|-|TRBV2|-
CASSRLQGGEKLFF
TGTGCCAGCAGTCGGCTACAGGGTGGTGAAAAACTGTTTTTT
>TRBJ2-7|-|TRBV7-2|-
CASSSSGMTYEQYF
TGTGCCAGCAGCTCCTCGGGGATGACCTACGAGCAGTACTTC
>TRBJ2-1|-|TRBV6-1|TRBD1
CASRERGQGTPFF
TGTGCCAGCAGAGAAAGAGGACAGGGGACGCCGTTCTTC
>TRBJ2-3|once|TRBV18|-
CASSREQSDTQYF
TGTGCCAGCTCCCGGGAACAGTCGGATACGCAGTATTTT
>TRBJ2-7|-|TRBV6-5|-
CASSLQVALSYEQYF
TGTGCCAGCAGTCTACAGGTAGCCCTTTCCTACGAGCAGTACTTC
>TRBJ2-5|-|TRBV5-6|-
CASSSSGTPLETQYF
TGTGCCAGCAGCTCCTCCGGGACACCGCTCGAGACCCAGTACTTC
>TRBJ2-7|once|TRBV6-1|TRBD2
CASSETLAGPYEQYF
TGTGCCAGCAGTGAAACACTAGCGGGGCCCTACGAGCAGTACTTC
>TRBJ2-1|-|TRBV28|-
CASTSGAFGGGEEQFF
TGTGCCAGCACTTCAGGGGCCTTCGGAGGGGGCGAGGAGCAGTTCTTC
>TRBJ1-4|many|TRBV19|-
CASSWTATNEKLFF
TGTGCCAGTAGTTGGACAGCAACTAATGAAAAACTGTTTTTT
>TRBJ1-1|-|TRBV25-1|TRBD1
CASSAGQGRGTEAFF
TGTGCCAGCAGTGCCGGACAGGGGAGAGGGACTGAAGCTTTCTTT
>TRBJ2-6|-|TRBV28|TRBD2
CASSFGGAGANVLTF
TGTGCCAGCAGTTTCGGGGGGGCTGGGGCCAACGTCCTGACTTTC
>TRBJ2-7|-|TRBV15|TRBD1
CATSRYPGQGADEQYF
TGTGCCACCAGCAGGTACCCGGGACAGGGGGCGGACGAGCAGTACTTC
>TRBJ2-7|-|TRBV5-1|-
CASSLGLTYEQYF
TGCGCCAGCAGCTTGGGACTAACCTACGAGCAGTACTTC
>TRBJ1-6|-|TRBV7-2|-
CASSPRAPTSPLHF
TGTGCCAGCAGCCCCAGGGCCCCTACATCACCCCTCCACTTT
>TRBJ2-7|-|TRBV2|-
CASSPGTYSSYEQYF
TGTGCCAGCAGTCCCGGGACATATAGCTCCTACGAGCAGTACTTC
>TRBJ1-1|-|TRBV27|-
CASRNHNTEAEAFF
TGTGCCAGCAGAAACCATAACACGGAGGCTGAAGCTTTCTTT
>TRBJ1-4|-|TRBV5-1|TRBD1
CASRGQGIELFF
TGCGCCAGCAGAGGACAGGGCATTGAACTGTTTTTT
>TRBJ2-1|few|TRBV30|-
CAWSVQMEEQFF
TGTGCCTGGAGTGTACAGATGGAAGAGCAGTTCTTC
>TRBJ2-6|-|TRBV5-4|-
CASSLGIAGYSGANVLTF
TGTGCCAGCAGCTTGGGAATCGCAGGATACTCTGGGGCCAACGTCCTGACTTTC
>TRBJ2-1|-|TRBV11-1|TRBD1
CASSPGTGGNEQFF
TGTGCCAGCAGCCCAGGGACAGGGGGCAATGAGCAGTTCTTC
>TRBJ2-1|once|TRBV29-1|TRBD1
CSVDLGQQQFF
TGCAGCGTTGATTTGGGACAGCAGCAGTTCTTC
>TRBJ1-5|few|TRBV6-5|TRBD1
CASSYSTGSDQPQHF
TGTGCCAGCAGTTACTCGACAGGGTCGGATCAGCCCCAGCATTTT
>TRBJ2-7|few|TRBV7-2|-
CASSLVAGASYEQYF
TGTGCCAGCAGCTTAGTAGCAGGGGCCTCCTACGAGCAGTACTTC
>TRBJ1-2|-|TRBV7-3|-
CASSPNAGMADYGYTF
TGTGCCAGCAGCCCGAACGCAGGGATGGCGGACTATGGCTACACCTTC
>TRBJ1-4|-|TRBV5-6|-
CASSTRRIQEKLFF
TGTGCCAGCAGCACCCGCCGGATACAGGAAAAACTGTTTTTT
>TRBJ2-6|-|TRBV28|-
CASSLVGAGANVLTF
TGTGCCAGCAGTTTAGTAGGGGCTGGGGCCAACGTCCTGACTTTC
>TRBJ2-7|-|TRBV6-1|-
CASSETQGSYEQYF
TGTGCCAGCAGTGAAACCCAGGGCTCCTACGAGCAGTACTTC
>TRBJ2-5|-|TRBV12-5|TRBD2
CASGLGPPGGETQYF
TGTGCTAGTGGTTTGGGACCGCCGGGGGGAGAGACCCAGTACTTC
>TRBJ2-3|-|TRBV7-3|-
CASSLGLNTQYF
TGTGCCAGCAGCTTAGGGCTTAATACGCAGTATTTT
>TRBJ2-1|once|TRBV7-9|TRBD2
CASVTSGYNEQFF
TGTGCCAGCGTCACTAGCGGCTACAATGAGCAGTTCTTC
>TRBJ2-2|few|TRBV25-1|TRBD2
CASSARKRGTGELFF
TGTGCCAGCAGTGCTCGAAAGCGGGGCACCGGGGAGCTGTTTTTT